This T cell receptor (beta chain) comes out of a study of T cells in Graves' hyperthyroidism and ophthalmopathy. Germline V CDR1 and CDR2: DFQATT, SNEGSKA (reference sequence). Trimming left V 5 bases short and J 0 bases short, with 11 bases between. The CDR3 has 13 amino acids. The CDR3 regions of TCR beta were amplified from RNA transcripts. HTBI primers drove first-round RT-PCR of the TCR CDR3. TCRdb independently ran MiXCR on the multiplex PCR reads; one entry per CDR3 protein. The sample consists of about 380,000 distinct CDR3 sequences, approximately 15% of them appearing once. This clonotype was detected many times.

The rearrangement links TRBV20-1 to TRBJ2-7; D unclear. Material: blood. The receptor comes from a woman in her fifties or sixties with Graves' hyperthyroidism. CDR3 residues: CSALTARSYEQYF. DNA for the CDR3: TGCAGTGCTCTAACGGCCCGCTCCTACGAGCAGTACTTC.